Presented here are 11 T cell receptor beta chains from one specimen sequenced in a study of HIV-infected patients and healthy controls. TCRdb fed the 5' RACE reads into MiXCR, producing one record per CDR3 protein. In the table there are about 67,000 distinct CDR3 sequences, 15% to 20% of which are singletons. The source material was CD4+ T cells from blood. These receptors were taken from a human donor in good health.

This clonotype turned up a few times. V is TRBV15 and J is TRBJ2-1, with TRBD2 identical over 9 bases. Germline V CDR1 and CDR2: LNHNV, YYDKDF (reference sequence). The CDR3 is 17 residues long. Trimming at V came to 7 bases and at J to 4 bases, leaving 14 bases not matched to a gene. The CDR3 is CATTTTGRLAVYNEQFF. CDR3 bases: TGTGCCACCACGACGACGGGGCGACTAGCGGTGTACAATGAGCAGTTCTTC. Full variable domain (rest looked up from reference TRBV15 and TRBJ2-1): DAMVIQNPRYQVTQFGKPVTLSCSQTLNHNVMYWYQQKSSQAPKLLFHYYDKDFNNEADTPDNFQSRRPNTSFCFLDIRSPGLGDTAMYLCATTTTGRLAVYNEQFFGPGTRLTVL.

V and J are TRBV20-1 and TRBJ1-1; no clear D. The CDR3 spans 12 residues. Germline CDR1 and CDR2: DFQATT and SNEGSKA (reference sequence). Trimming pared 6 bases from V and 3 bases from J, leaving 11 bases between. The CDR3 DNA reads as TGCAGTGCCCCGTTGACGGACACTGAAGCTTTCTTT. This gives the protein CSAPLTDTEAFF.

This clonotype has a count of ten or more. The chain is built from TRBV7-9 and TRBJ1-1; D is unresolved. Germline assignment: CDR1 SEHNR and CDR2 FQNEAQ (reference sequence). The CDR3 is 12 residues long. The V end lost 5 bases, the J end lost 7 bases, and 11 bases lay between the germline ends. CDR3 region: CASSLNTHEAFF. The CDR3 nucleotides read TGTGCCAGCAGCCTCAACACGCATGAAGCTTTCTTT.

This clonotype was seen a few times. This chain uses TRBV15 with TRBJ1-5, with 8 positions matching TRBD1. J lost 5 bases, V lost 4 bases, and 4 bases had no gene match. This CDR3 has 14 residues. Germline CDR1 and CDR2: LNHNV and YYDKDF (reference sequence). In DNA, the CDR3 is TGTGCCACCAGCACCGGGACAGGTTATCAGCCCCAGCATTTT. The encoded protein is CATSTGTGYQPQHF. The full variable domain, in which reference TRBV15 and TRBJ1-5 provide the parts outside the CDR3, is DAMVIQNPRYQVTQFGKPVTLSCSQTLNHNVMYWYQQKSSQAPKLLFHYYDKDFNNEADTPDNFQSRRPNTSFCFLDIRSPGLGDTAMYLCATSTGTGYQPQHFGDGTRLSIL.

The chain links TRBV19 to TRBJ2-7, with D perhaps matching TRBD2 (6 bases). V lost 1 base to trimming and J lost 5 bases, with 15 bases between them. This CDR3 contains 15 residues. CDR1 and CDR2 (germline): LNHDA, SQIVND (reference sequence). CDR3 sequence reads: CASSIVPGVGHEQYF. The CDR3 region has the DNA TGTGCCAGTAGTATAGTACCGGGGGTGGGCCACGAGCAGTACTTC.

The V call is TRBV7-3, the J call TRBJ2-2; the D is unclear. Trimming took off 8 bases at V and 5 bases at J, with 9 bases between the two ends. The CDR3 extends over 12 amino acids. Looked up from germline, CDR1 is SGHTA and CDR2 is FQGTGA. The CDR3 loop reads CASGQVTGELFF. CDR3 nucleotide sequence: TGTGCCAGCGGGCAGGTGACCGGGGAGCTGTTTTTT. The complete variable domain, with remaining parts taken from reference TRBV7-3 and TRBJ2-2, reads GAGVSQTPSNKVTEKGKYVELRCDPISGHTALYWYRQSLGQGPEFLIYFQGTGAADDSGLPNDRFFAVRPEGSVSTLKIQRTERGDSAVYLCASGQVTGELFFGEGSRLTVL.

This clonotype has only a few counts. The rearrangement uses TRBV5-4 and TRBJ1-1; D is unclear. Trimming pared 5 bases from V and 7 bases from J, leaving 18 bases between. This CDR3 spans 14 amino acids. The germline gives CDR1 SGHNT, CDR2 YYREEE (reference sequence). The CDR3 loop is CASSLRVSGGEAFF. As DNA, the CDR3 is TGTGCCAGCAGTCTAAGGGTCTCCGGCGGTGAAGCTTTCTTT. Complete variable domain (other parts from reference TRBV5-4 and TRBJ1-1): ETGVTQSPTHLIKTRGQQVTLRCSSQSGHNTVSWYQQALGQGPQFIFQYYREEENGRGNFPPRFSGLQFPNYSSELNVNALELDDSALYLCASSLRVSGGEAFFGQGTRLTVV.

This clonotype has more than one count but fewer than ten. The chain has TRBV7-8 and TRBJ2-4, with D unclear. There are 15 residues in the CDR3. V was cut by 7 bases and J by 0 bases, with 13 bases left in between. Looked up from germline, CDR1 is SGHVS and CDR2 is FQNEAQ. The CDR3 DNA sequence: TGTGCCAGCAACTGGACCCTGTTAGCCAAAAACATTCAGTACTTC. This translates into CASNWTLLAKNIQYF.

This clonotype was detected many times. The chain employs TRBV4-2 and TRBJ2-5; D may match TRBD1 or TRBD2 (5 bases each). The V gene lost 0 bases and the J gene lost 6 bases, with 14 bases spanning the gap. The CDR3 has 15 amino acids. The germline CDR1 and CDR2 sequences are LGHNA and YNFKEQ. CDR3 loop: CASSQDRGGAQTQYF. The CDR3, as DNA: TGTGCCAGCAGCCAAGATCGGGGCGGAGCGCAGACCCAGTACTTC.

Only a few counts were recorded for this clonotype. The CDR3 DNA follows: TGTGCCACCAGGGCCCCTATGGTCCACGAGCAGTACTTC. Its translation is CATRAPMVHEQYF. The V gene is TRBV6-5, the J gene TRBJ2-7; perhaps TRBD1 as D (5 bases). V was shortened by 10 bases and J by 5 bases, with 18 bases between the two germline ends. CDR1 is MNHEY, CDR2 SVGAGI, per germline. The CDR3 is made up of 13 amino acids.

This clonotype was found a few times. V gene TRBV28 combines with J gene TRBJ1-1; 9 positions agree with TRBD1. CDR3 length: 15 amino acids. The J segment lost 6 bases and the V segment lost 5 bases, leaving 10 bases of the junction unmatched. Germline V lookup: CDR1 MDHEN, CDR2 SYDVKM. The CDR3: CASSTRTGVIAEAFF. CDR3 sequence (DNA): TGTGCCAGCAGTACCCGGACAGGGGTGATCGCTGAAGCTTTCTTT.